The rows below give T cell receptor beta chains drawn from one sample of a study of T cell responses to AZD1222 COVID-19 vaccine. Profiling relied on immunoSEQ multiplex PCR, and the TCRdb table lists in-frame clones only, not all of them. The sample contains 150,000 to 200,000 clones, more than 90% of which appear only once. The sequencing used peripheral blood, collected 28 days after the second dose of the MenACWY control vaccine. The receptor source for this set is an adult who received the MenACWY meningococcal vaccine as a control. Each CDR3 is given with its conserved first and last residue. The D gene is left open where the match is weak. Clone size is stated in some rows and not others, as once, few, many or a class when expanded.

V gene	J gene	clone size	D gene	CDR3 length	CDR3 protein	CDR3 DNA
TRBV30	TRBJ1-4	NA	NA	17	CAWSVLKRTVGNEKLFF	TGTGCCTGGAGTGTACTAAAGAGGACAGTTGGAAATGAAAAACTGTTTTTT
TRBV7-2	TRBJ1-1	NA	TRBD1	14	CASSLNRGPAEAFF	TGTGCCAGCAGCTTAAACAGGGGGCCGGCTGAAGCTTTCTTT
TRBV12-3/TRBV12-4	TRBJ1-2	NA	NA	12	CASSPGVYGYTF	TGTGCCAGCAGTCCTGGGGTATATGGCTACACCTTC
TRBV12-3/TRBV12-4	TRBJ1-4	NA	NA	12	CASSQGGEKLFF	TGTGCCAGCAGTCAAGGCGGGGAAAAACTGTTTTTT
TRBV10-3	TRBJ2-1	NA	NA	13	CAISSPLYNEQFF	TGTGCCATCTCTTCCCCCCTCTACAATGAGCAGTTCTTC
TRBV30	TRBJ2-3	NA	TRBD2	15	CAWKASGRPTDTQYF	TGTGCCTGGAAAGCTAGCGGGAGACCCACAGATACGCAGTATTTT
TRBV6-2/TRBV6-3	TRBJ1-2	once	NA	12	CASSGQYYGYTF	TGTGCCAGCAGTGGACAGTACTATGGCTACACCTTC
TRBV10-3	TRBJ1-2	NA	NA	14	CAIIRTEANYGYTF	TGTGCCATCATTAGGACGGAGGCTAACTATGGCTACACCTTC
TRBV3-1/TRBV3-2	TRBJ2-1	NA	NA	12	CASSRGGNEQFF	TGTGCCAGCAGCCGAGGGGGCAATGAGCAGTTCTTC
TRBV6-6	TRBJ1-5	NA	TRBD1	15	CASRQAEGAGQPQHF	TGTGCCAGCAGACAAGCGGAGGGGGCTGGTCAGCCCCAGCATTTT
TRBV7-3	TRBJ1-1	NA	NA	13	CASSFQRNTEAFF	TGTGCCAGCAGCTTCCAGCGGAACACTGAAGCTTTCTTT
TRBV6-6	TRBJ2-3	few	TRBD1	14	CASSYRDRGDTQYF	TGTGCCAGCAGTTACAGGGACAGAGGCGATACGCAGTATTTT
TRBV10-3	TRBJ1-5	NA	NA	14	CAISGGNDNQPQHF	TGTGCCATCAGTGGAGGGAACGACAATCAGCCCCAGCATTTT
TRBV7-9	TRBJ1-3	NA	TRBD1	15	CASSSTTGYGNTIYF	TGTGCCAGCAGCTCAACGACAGGGTATGGAAACACCATATATTTT
TRBV19	TRBJ1-5	NA	TRBD1	16	CASSMMDRAGNQPQHF	TGTGCCAGTAGTATGATGGACAGGGCGGGCAATCAGCCCCAGCATTTT
TRBV6-5	TRBJ1-2	NA	TRBD1	14	CASSRGQGENGYTF	TGTGCCAGCAGTCGAGGACAGGGAGAGAATGGCTACACCTTC
TRBV7-2	TRBJ2-7	NA	NA	13	CASRIGISYEQYF	TGTGCCAGCAGAATCGGTATTTCCTACGAGCAGTACTTC
TRBV4-3	TRBJ2-7	NA	NA	15	CASSQDRLRGSEQYF	TGCGCCAGCAGCCAAGATCGGCTCAGGGGAAGCGAGCAGTACTTC
TRBV5-1	TRBJ2-3	NA	TRBD2	16	CASSLVLAARTDTQYF	TGCGCCAGCAGCTTGGTACTAGCGGCACGCACAGATACGCAGTATTTT
TRBV10-3	TRBJ1-5	NA	NA	14	CAISDSQPNQPQHF	TGTGCCATCAGTGACTCCCAGCCAAATCAGCCCCAGCATTTT
TRBV6-6	TRBJ2-1	NA	TRBD1	14	CASLRDRAASEQFF	TGTGCCAGCCTCCGGGACAGGGCAGCGAGTGAGCAGTTCTTC
TRBV3-1/TRBV3-2	TRBJ2-7	few	TRBD1	16	CASSQASGAGGHEQYF	TGTGCCAGCAGCCAAGCTTCGGGGGCAGGGGGCCACGAGCAGTACTTC
TRBV7-3	TRBJ2-1	NA	NA	13	CASSLSSYNEQFF	TGTGCCAGCAGCCTAAGCTCCTACAATGAGCAGTTCTTC
TRBV5-4	TRBJ2-2	NA	NA	15	CASSLGPGSAGELFF	TGTGCCAGCAGCTTAGGCCCAGGATCAGCCGGGGAGCTGTTTTTT
TRBV6-4	TRBJ1-2	NA	NA	16	CASSERSGLSNYGYTF	TGTGCCAGCAGTGAAAGATCAGGGCTATCTAACTATGGCTACACCTTC
TRBV12-5	TRBJ2-1	NA	NA	15	CASGLLTNSYNEQFF	TGTGCTAGTGGTTTGCTGACAAACTCCTACAATGAGCAGTTCTTC
TRBV10-1	TRBJ2-3	NA	TRBD2	16	CASSHPSSGLTDTQYF	TGCGCCAGCAGCCATCCCTCTAGCGGGTTAACAGATACGCAGTATTTT
TRBV6-6	TRBJ1-1	NA	NA	15	CASSVPSQRNTEAFF	TGTGCCAGCAGTGTACCCAGCCAGAGGAACACTGAAGCTTTCTTT
TRBV5-1	TRBJ2-1	once	NA	15	CASSLNLASYNEQFF	TGCGCCAGCAGCTTAAACCTAGCGTCGTACAATGAGCAGTTCTTC
TRBV7-9	TRBJ2-3	NA	NA	14	CASSLDRSTDTQYF	TGTGCCAGCAGCTTGGACAGAAGCACAGATACGCAGTATTTT
TRBV12-3/TRBV12-4	TRBJ2-1	NA	TRBD1	12	CASSYTQGRGLF	TGTGCCAGCAGCTATACACAGGGGCGTGGGCTCTTC
TRBV6-6	TRBJ1-1	NA	NA	15	CASSYPGRGNTEAFF	TGTGCCAGCAGTTACCCGGGACGCGGGAACACTGAAGCTTTCTTT
TRBV21-1	TRBJ2-1	NA	NA	16	CASSKEDSQQYNEQFF	TGTGCCAGCAGCAAAGAAGACTCCCAGCAGTACAATGAGCAGTTCTTC
TRBV5-8	TRBJ1-6	NA	TRBD1	15	CASSLRTGHNSPLHF	TGTGCCAGCAGCTTGAGGACAGGACATAATTCACCCCTCCACTTT
TRBV9	TRBJ1-1	NA	TRBD1	16	CASSVTGGLGDTEAFF	TGTGCCAGCAGCGTTACAGGGGGGCTCGGAGACACTGAAGCTTTCTTT
TRBV11-1	TRBJ2-7	NA	NA	11	CASSSTYEQYF	TGTGCCAGCAGCTCGACCTACGAGCAGTACTTC
TRBV19	TRBJ1-2	NA	TRBD1	13	CASSLGQNYGYTF	TGTGCCAGTAGCCTGGGACAGAACTATGGCTACACCTTC
TRBV5-5	TRBJ2-7	NA	NA	16	CASSLGPGSARYEQYF	TGTGCCAGCAGCTTGGGCCCAGGGTCCGCCCGGTACGAGCAGTACTTC
TRBV27	TRBJ1-1	NA	NA	13	CASSLNGGTEAFF	TGTGCCAGCAGTTTAAATGGGGGCACTGAAGCTTTCTTT
TRBV30	TRBJ1-5	NA	NA	14	CAWSVGGGNQPQHF	TGTGCCTGGAGTGTAGGCGGGGGCAATCAGCCCCAGCATTTT
TRBV7-6	TRBJ1-2	NA	NA	16	CASSPRLGGPQDGYTF	TGTGCCAGCAGCCCCCGTCTAGGGGGACCCCAGGATGGCTACACCTTC
TRBV27	TRBJ2-7	NA	TRBD2	15	CASSLPGRPSYEQYF	TGTGCCAGCAGTTTACCCGGGAGGCCTTCCTACGAGCAGTACTTC
TRBV6-5	TRBJ2-7	NA	NA	16	CASSYGGSGFPYEQYF	TGTGCCAGCAGTTACGGCGGTAGCGGTTTCCCCTACGAGCAGTACTTC
TRBV12-5	TRBJ1-1	NA	NA	12	CASGLAPAEAFF	TGTGCTAGTGGTTTGGCCCCCGCTGAAGCTTTCTTT
TRBV14	TRBJ1-2	NA	NA	14	CASSQGPSNYGYTF	TGTGCCAGCAGCCAAGGACCCAGTAACTATGGCTACACCTTC
TRBV9	TRBJ1-2	NA	NA	15	CASSVASQGSYGYTF	TGTGCCAGCAGCGTAGCCAGTCAGGGTAGCTATGGCTACACCTTC
TRBV18	TRBJ2-1	NA	NA	16	CASSTSHRRLNNEQFF	TGTGCCAGCTCTACCAGCCACAGAAGGCTTAACAATGAGCAGTTCTTC
TRBV2	TRBJ1-1	NA	TRBD1	13	CASSLQGARGAFF	TGTGCCAGCAGTTTACAGGGGGCGAGAGGAGCTTTCTTT
TRBV7-2	TRBJ2-7	NA	NA	16	CASSLDASSSSYEQYF	TGTGCCAGCAGCTTAGACGCTAGCTCGAGCTCCTACGAGCAGTACTTC
TRBV28	TRBJ1-1	once	NA	13	CASSLLLATEAFF	TGTGCCAGCAGTTTGTTGTTGGCCACTGAAGCTTTCTTT
TRBV7-3	TRBJ2-1	NA	NA	15	CASSFFGGSYNEQFF	TGTGCCAGCAGCTTTTTCGGCGGGTCCTACAATGAGCAGTTCTTC
TRBV12-3/TRBV12-4	TRBJ1-4	NA	NA	13	CASREGRSGKLFF	TGTGCCAGCAGGGAGGGACGTTCAGGAAAACTGTTTTTT
TRBV6-5	TRBJ1-3	NA	NA	12	CASTTAGNTIYF	TGTGCCAGCACGACGGCTGGAAACACCATATATTTT
TRBV18	TRBJ1-5	NA	NA	15	CASSPPETRNQPQHF	TGTGCCAGCTCCCCTCCCGAGACGCGCAATCAGCCCCAGCATTTT
TRBV6-5	TRBJ1-2	NA	NA	13	CASTVSYAYGYTF	TGTGCCAGCACGGTTTCGTACGCTTATGGCTACACCTTC
TRBV9	TRBJ1-2	NA	NA	15	CASSVDSLGTYGYTF	TGTGCCAGCAGCGTAGATTCCCTAGGGACCTATGGCTACACCTTC
TRBV5-1	TRBJ1-2	once	NA	15	CASSLAGSINYGYTF	TGCGCCAGCAGCTTGGCCGGAAGTATCAACTATGGCTACACCTTC
TRBV7-2	TRBJ1-1	NA	NA	13	CASRLMRDTEAFF	TGTGCCAGCAGACTGATGAGGGACACTGAAGCTTTCTTT
TRBV3-1/TRBV3-2	TRBJ2-1	NA	TRBD2	16	CASSPLAGGPGNEQFF	TGTGCCAGCAGCCCACTAGCGGGAGGGCCGGGGAATGAGCAGTTCTTC
TRBV27	TRBJ1-3	NA	NA	16	CASSFSLPDSGNTIYF	TGTGCCAGCAGTTTCTCCTTGCCGGACTCTGGAAACACCATATATTTT